This TCR beta chain was found in a study of Graves' ophthalmopathy and Graves' hyperthyroidism. Study context: Peripheral blood (taken before any treatment) was collected at initial diagnosis.

TCR beta CDR3 regions were amplified from RNA transcripts. The library came from an HTBI-primed first-round RT-PCR and a second-round multiplex PCR. TCRdb itself ran the multiplex PCR reads through MiXCR, one entry per CDR3 protein. Here the sample spans hundreds of thousands of distinct CDR3 sequences, 20% to 25% being singletons. V gave up 2 bases and J gave up 4 bases; unmatched junction bases: 4. The CDR3 is 14 residues long. Germline V gene data show CDR1 as DFQATT and CDR2 as SNEGSKA (reference sequence). This clonotype has a count of ten or more. A much larger clone differs by one base, so this may be a read error.

The chain has TRBV20-1 and TRBJ1-2; 10 bases agree with TRBD1. This clonotype originated in a woman aged 18-29 years with stable Graves' hyperthyroidism. Some clones in this sample may be carry-over from other donors' samples. Sequences were obtained from peripheral blood. The CDR3 protein is CSARPGQGIYGYTF. The CDR3 DNA reads TGCAGTGCTAGACCGGGACAGGGGATCTATGGCTACACCTTC.